A single sample is the source of the 26 T cell receptor beta chains below, sequenced in a study of T cell repertoires in cytomegalovirus infection. TCRdb re-derived calls from the reads in MiXCR, one entry per CDR3 protein. The data hold 180,000 or so distinct CDR3 sequences, with 17% observed a single time. The specimen was CD8+ T cells from PBMCs. All receptors come from a human donor in good health (CMV status not recorded). Some clones in this sample may be carry-over from other donors' samples.

The chain has TRBV28 and TRBJ1-5; D is unresolved. Between the trimmed V and J ends, which lost 4 bases and 2 bases, there was a span of 12 bases. There are 15 residues in the CDR3. CDR1 and CDR2 (germline): MDHEN, SYDVKM. The CDR3 nucleotides read TGTGCCAGCAGTTCGAGTCCCATGGGCAATCAGCCCCAGCATTTT. Its translation: CASSSSPMGNQPQHF.

In this sample, this clonotype turned up a few times. This chain links TRBV11-3 with TRBJ2-1, with D perhaps being TRBD1 or TRBD2 (5 bases each). The CDR3 is 15 residues long. Germline V gives CDR1 SGHNT, CDR2 YENEEA. Trimming cost V 2 bases and J 5 bases, with 13 bases left between them. The CDR3 loop is CASSLHQGPNNEQFF. The CDR3 nucleotides read TGTGCCAGCAGCTTACACCAGGGACCTAACAATGAGCAGTTCTTC.

This clonotype was recorded a few times. The germline gene is not matched at one end of the junction; a read error may be the cause. This chain links TRBV28 with TRBJ1-6; D unresolved. Germline loops: CDR1 MDHEN, CDR2 SYDVKM. There are 16 residues in the CDR3. DNA for the CDR3: TGTGCCAGCAGGAGGACGTTGAGCTCCTATAATTCACCCTTCCACTTT. Protein sequence: CASRRTLSSYNSPFHF.

The genes are TRBV6-2 or TRBV6-3 and TRBJ1-1, with D perhaps matching TRBD1 (5 bases). The V end lost 5 bases, the J end lost 1 base, and 11 bases lay between the germline ends. The germline gives CDR1 MNHEY, CDR2 SVGEGT. This CDR3 spans 14 amino acids. The CDR3 nucleotides read TGTGCCAGCAGTCCCCTGGGGGGGAACACTGAAGCTTTCTTT. This sequence encodes CASSPLGGNTEAFF.

The sample holds a few counts of this clonotype. The genes are TRBV12-3 or TRBV12-4 and TRBJ2-1; TRBD1 matches 7 bases. The CDR3 loop spans 16 amino acids. V lost 7 bases, J lost 2 bases, and 11 bases stayed unmatched. CDR3 DNA: TGTGCCAGCACCCGGACCGGGACAGATGCCTACAATGAGCAGTTCTTC. It yields the protein CASTRTGTDAYNEQFF.

The count of this clonotype is one. The chain carries TRBV7-2 and TRBJ2-5; TRBD2 matches at 7 bases. Germline CDR1 is SGHTA and CDR2 is FQGNSA. The ends lost 4 bases at V and 2 bases at J; junction bases unmatched: 16. This CDR3 region has 18 residues. The CDR3 nucleotides are TGTGCCAGCAGCTCGAGAGGGAGGGGAACGAGCGTACAAGAGACCCAGTACTTC. It is translated as CASSSRGRGTSVQETQYF.

V and J are TRBV7-6 and TRBJ1-3; D remains unclear. V lost 2 bases and J lost 2, with 10 bases in between. This CDR3 is 15 amino acids long. Germline assignment: CDR1 SGHVS and CDR2 FNYEAQ. The CDR3 DNA is TGTGCCAGCAGCTTAAGCCTTAGCGCTGGAAACACCATATATTTT. As protein: CASSLSLSAGNTIYF. The full variable domain, with the rest looked up from reference TRBV7-6 and TRBJ1-3, is GAGVSQSPRYKVTKRGQDVALRCDPISGHVSLYWYRQALGQGPEFLTYFNYEAQQDKSGLPNDRFSAERPEGSISTLTIQRTEQRDSAMYRCASSLSLSAGNTIYFGEGSWLTVV.

The chain recombines TRBV7-9 with TRBJ2-7, with D unresolved. V shed 6 bases and J shed 0 bases, with 6 bases lying between them. The V gene's germline CDR1 is SEHNR and CDR2 FQNEAQ (reference sequence). The CDR3 runs to 12 residues. The CDR3 coding sequence is TGTGCCAGCAGAGAGGCCTCCTACGAGCAGTACTTC. Translated, it gives CASREASYEQYF. The whole variable domain, filled in from reference TRBV7-9 and TRBJ2-7, reads DTGVSQNPRHKITKRGQNVTFRCDPISEHNRLYWYRQTLGQGPEFLTYFQNEAQLEKSRLLSDRFSAERPKGSFSTLEIQRTEQGDSAMYLCASREASYEQYFGPGTRLTVT.

This clonotype came up a few times. The chain recombines TRBV7-2 with TRBJ1-2; 9 positions agree with TRBD1. The CDR3 is 17 residues long. J gave up 2 bases and V 3 bases, and 10 bases lay outside the gene matches. The germline gives CDR1 SGHTA, CDR2 FQGNSA. Here the CDR3 DNA reads TGTGCCAGCAGCTTTTGGGACAGGGAGAGGGGAAACTATGGCTACACCTTC. It is translated as CASSFWDRERGNYGYTF. Looking up the rest from reference TRBV7-2 and TRBJ1-2 gives the full variable domain: GAGVSQSPSNKVTEKGKDVELRCDPISGHTALYWYRQSLGQGLEFLIYFQGNSAPDKSGLPSDRFSAERTGGSVSTLTIQRTQQEDSAVYLCASSFWDRERGNYGYTFGSGTRLTVV.

V gene TRBV12-3 or TRBV12-4 combines with J gene TRBJ2-5; possibly TRBD1 or TRBD2 for D (5 bases each). This CDR3 has 14 amino acids. The ends were cut back, 6 bases at V and 0 bases at J, with 11 bases in the middle. CDR3 region: CASSRPGHQETQYF. The CDR3 bases are TGTGCCAGCAGCCGTCCGGGACACCAAGAGACCCAGTACTTC.

This clonotype was detected ten times or more. The chain is built from TRBV7-9 and TRBJ2-7; D gene uncertain. Trimming pared 0 bases from V and 1 base from J, leaving 13 bases between. Germline V gene lookup returns CDR1 SEHNR and CDR2 FQNEAQ (reference sequence). The CDR3 consists of 16 residues. The CDR3 region has the DNA TGTGCCAGCAGCTTAGCCGAGAACCCCTTATCCTACGAGCAGTACTTC. Its translation is CASSLAENPLSYEQYF.

The chain recombines TRBV7-2 with TRBJ1-4; no definite D call. CDR3 length: 16 amino acids. V was pared by 7 bases and J by 0 bases, with 15 bases between. The germline CDR1 and CDR2 sequences are SGHTA and FQGNSA. CDR3 sequence (DNA): TGTGCCAGCACCCTCCCGATTGGGGCAACTAATGAAAAACTGTTTTTT. Its translation is CASTLPIGATNEKLFF.

The chain couples TRBV7-2 to TRBJ2-2; 7 bases fit TRBD2. CDR1 and CDR2 from the germline V gene are SGHTA and FQGNSA. CDR3 length equals 16 residues. Trimming at V came to 5 bases and at J to 3 bases, leaving 9 bases not matched to a gene. The CDR3 bases are TGTGCCAGCAGCGGGGGAGGGCGGGACTACACCGGGGAGCTGTTTTTT. This translates into CASSGGGRDYTGELFF.

The chain combines TRBV20-1 with TRBJ1-6; 7 bases map to TRBD1. V lost 0 bases, J lost 7 bases, and 12 bases stayed unmatched. Germline CDR1 and CDR2: DFQATT and SNEGSKA (reference sequence). CDR3 length: 17 residues. The CDR3 bases are TGCAGTGCTAGAGATCTCGACAGGGTCAGTAAAAATTCACCCCTCCACTTT. Residues: CSARDLDRVSKNSPLHF.

This chain uses TRBV4-3 with TRBJ2-7; D possibly corresponds to TRBD2 (6 bases). In germline, CDR1 is LGHNA, CDR2 YSLEER. The V gene lost 0 bases and the J gene lost 1 base, with 22 bases spanning the gap. This CDR3 has 19 residues. CDR3 protein: CASSQEASWSGDVSYEQYF. The DNA of the CDR3 is TGCGCCAGCAGCCAAGAAGCCTCCTGGTCGGGGGATGTATCCTACGAGCAGTACTTC.

V usage is TRBV19 and J usage is TRBJ1-5, with a possible D match to TRBD1 (5 bases). The CDR3 extends over 15 amino acids. Germline V gene sequence: CDR1 LNHDA, CDR2 SQIVND (reference sequence). V lost 1 base to trimming and J lost 5 bases, with 12 bases between them. The CDR3 nucleotides read TGTGCCAGTAGTATAGTCGGCAGGGCGCATCAGCCCCAGCATTTT. Amino acid sequence: CASSIVGRAHQPQHF.

This clonotype occurred a few times. The chain has TRBV7-9 and TRBJ2-7; 8 bases match TRBD1. This CDR3 has 14 amino acids. Germline CDR1 and CDR2: SEHNR and FQNEAQ (reference sequence). Losses at the gene ends were 4 bases for V and 2 bases for J; bases not matched to a gene: 4. CDR3 in amino acids: CASSSRDRTYEQYF. Written as DNA, the CDR3 is TGTGCCAGCAGCTCCCGGGACAGGACCTACGAGCAGTACTTC.

Comment on this clonotype: At one end, the junction sequence differs from germline, possibly due to a read error. This chain connects TRBV28 to TRBJ2-3; 8 nucleotides match TRBD1. The CDR3 extends over 14 amino acids. Germline V gene lookup returns CDR1 MDHEN and CDR2 SYDVKM. Here the CDR3 reads CASSLLTGVDTQYF. As DNA, the CDR3 is TGTGCCAGCAGCTTATTGACAGGGGTAGATACGCAGTATTTT.

There are many counts of this clonotype. The chain is built from TRBV7-2 and TRBJ2-1, with D perhaps matching TRBD2 (5 bases). The CDR3 totals 18 residues. V was clipped by 1 base and J by 5 bases, with 21 bases between them. Germline values: CDR1 SGHTA, CDR2 FQGNSA. In DNA, the CDR3 is TGTGCCAGCAGCTTAGTCCATATCGGGATATTTTCGGACAATGAGCAGTTCTTC. Amino acids: CASSLVHIGIFSDNEQFF.

The gene calls are TRBV6-5 and TRBJ1-1; D is perhaps TRBD1 (6 bases). Deletions cut 4 bases from V and 2 bases from J, with 14 bases between. The CDR3 loop spans 15 amino acids. Germline V CDR1 and CDR2: MNHEY, SVGAGI. Here the CDR3 reads CASSFEVGGNTEAFF. The CDR3 region has the DNA TGTGCCAGCAGTTTCGAGGTTGGGGGCAACACTGAAGCTTTCTTT.

V gene TRBV6-2 or TRBV6-3 combines with J gene TRBJ1-5; TRBD1 matches at 7 bases. Trimming cost V 6 bases and J 2 bases; bases outside gene matches: 7. From germline, CDR1 is MNHEY and CDR2 SVGEGT. The CDR3 totals 15 residues. The CDR3 here is CASSLRGNGNQPQHF. CDR3 nucleotide sequence: TGTGCCAGCAGCCTCAGGGGGAATGGCAATCAGCCCCAGCATTTT.

This clonotype was seen more than once but under ten times. The chain links TRBV28 to TRBJ1-4; perhaps TRBD1 as D (5 bases). V dropped 3 bases and J dropped 6 bases, with 14 bases sitting between them. This CDR3 has 15 amino acids. Germline CDR1 MDHEN, CDR2 SYDVKM. The CDR3 DNA follows: TGTGCCAGCAGTTTGCGGGGCCAGGGTCATGAAAAACTGTTTTTT. It encodes CASSLRGQGHEKLFF.

The chain uses TRBV29-1 and TRBJ2-1; TRBD2 matches at 10 bases. The length of the CDR3 is 14 residues. The J segment lost 4 bases and the V segment lost 1 base, leaving 1 base of the junction unmatched. The germline CDR1 and CDR2 sequences are SQVTM and ANQGSEA. The CDR3 sequence: CSVEGTSGYNEQFF. Here the CDR3 DNA reads TGCAGCGTTGAAGGGACTAGCGGTTACAATGAGCAGTTCTTC.

This clonotype was counted only a few times. The chain is built from TRBV14 and TRBJ2-7; D perhaps matches TRBD1 (5 bases). The CDR3 has 14 residues. The V end was cut by 3 bases, the J end by 5 bases, with 14 bases between. Germline V CDR1 and CDR2: SGHDN, FVKESK. The CDR3 reads CASSQGPGRHEQYF. CDR3 sequence (DNA): TGTGCCAGCAGCCAGGGGCCAGGGCGCCACGAGCAGTACTTC.

This clonotype was detected a few times. This rearrangement joins TRBV6-2 or TRBV6-3 to TRBJ2-1, with TRBD2 matching over 11 bases. Germline V gene lookup returns CDR1 MNHEY and CDR2 SVGEGT. V shed 6 bases, J shed 7 bases, and the junction held 8 bases outside the gene matches. The CDR3 runs 15 residues. Written as DNA, the CDR3 is TGTGCCAGCAGCTATCTTAGCGGGGGGGAAAATGAGCAGTTCTTC. This codes for CASSYLSGGENEQFF.

This chain joins TRBV29-1 and TRBJ2-7, with D perhaps given as TRBD1 or TRBD2 (5 bases each). Germline V gives CDR1 SQVTM, CDR2 ANQGSEA. V was cut by 7 bases and J by 2 bases, with 18 bases left in between. The CDR3 is 14 amino acids. Here the CDR3 DNA reads TGCAGCGCCCGGGACGGGACCTCCACCTACGAGCAGTACTTC. It is translated as CSARDGTSTYEQYF.